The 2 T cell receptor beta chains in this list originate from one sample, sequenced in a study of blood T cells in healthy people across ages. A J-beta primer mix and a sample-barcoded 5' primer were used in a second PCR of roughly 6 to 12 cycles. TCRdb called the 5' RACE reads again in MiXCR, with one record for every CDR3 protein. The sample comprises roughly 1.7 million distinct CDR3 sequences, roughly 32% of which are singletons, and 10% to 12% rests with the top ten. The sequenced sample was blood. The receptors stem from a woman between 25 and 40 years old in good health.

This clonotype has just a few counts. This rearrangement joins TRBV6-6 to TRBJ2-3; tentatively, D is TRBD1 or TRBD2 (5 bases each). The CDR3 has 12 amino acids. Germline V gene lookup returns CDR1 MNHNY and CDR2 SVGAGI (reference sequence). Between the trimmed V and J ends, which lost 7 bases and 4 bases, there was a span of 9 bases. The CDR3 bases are TGTGCCAGCACCGGGGCCGCAGATACGCAGTATTTT. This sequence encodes CASTGAADTQYF.

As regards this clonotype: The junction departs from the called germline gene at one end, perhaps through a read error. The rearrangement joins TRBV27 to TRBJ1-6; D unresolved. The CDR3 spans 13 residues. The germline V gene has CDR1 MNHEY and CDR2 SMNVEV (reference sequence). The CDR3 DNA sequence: TGTGCCAGCAGTCTATCTTGGGCCTCACCCCTCCACTTT. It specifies CASSLSWASPLHF.